The 22 T cell receptor beta chains in this list originate from one sample, sequenced in a study of shared clonotypes between healthy human individuals. Clones were read by immunoSEQ multiplex PCR, and TCRdb kept only the in-frame ones, dropping some. Of a few hundred thousand clones listed, roughly three quarters are singletons. Sequencing input: PBMCs. These receptors came from a woman aged 35 to 49 in good health. Some clones in this sample may be carry-over from other donors' samples.

Details on this clone: A read error likely explains this, since a far larger clone differs by one base. Other DNA variants within this sample encode the same CDR3. J is TRBJ2-1 and V is TRBV5-1; 8 positions agree with TRBD2. The CDR3 has 14 residues. Trimming took 0 bases from V and 10 from J; bases not matched to a gene: 6. The germline CDR1 and CDR2 sequences are SGHRS and YFSETQ. The CDR3: CASSLVATSDEQFF. As DNA, the CDR3 is TGCGCCAGCAGCTTGGTTGCGACTAGCGACGAGCAGTTCTTC.

The sample holds many counts of this clone. This sequence joins TRBV21-1 and TRBJ2-1; the D call in the table, TRBD1, was not verified against the DNA. TRBV21-1 is assigned pseudogene status. The CDR3 consists of 21 residues. Here the CDR3 reads CASSKSPPKSQVQGLDNEQFF. CDR3 coding DNA: TGTGCCAGCAGCAAATCCCCACCCAAATCTCAGGTACAGGGCTTGGACAATGAGCAGTTCTTC.

This chain uses TRBV11-3 with TRBJ1-2, with D hard to call. The CDR3 covers 12 residues. Per germline, CDR1 SGHNT and CDR2 YENEEA. V lost 4 bases and J 6 bases, leaving 9 bases between the germline ends. CDR3 in DNA: TGTGCCAGCAGCTCAGACGGACATGGCTACACCTTC. Translation gives CASSSDGHGYTF.

Points on this clone: A far larger clone is off by one base, so a read error is likely. The same CDR3 also results from other DNA sequences found in this sample. The V call is TRBV5-6, the J call TRBJ1-1; D may be TRBD1 (5 bases). CDR3 length equals 14 residues. CDR1 and CDR2 from the germline V gene are SGHDT and YYEEEE. CDR3 in DNA: TGCGCCAGCAGCCCTCGAGGGGCTTGGACTGAAGCTTTCTTT. As protein: CASSPRGAWTEAFF.

The V call is TRBV30, the J call TRBJ2-1; D might be TRBD2 (6 bases). Trimming took off 1 base at V and 0 bases at J, with 10 bases between the two ends. CDR1 is GTSNPN and CDR2 is SVGIG in the germline V gene (reference sequence). The CDR3 spans 15 residues. CDR3 DNA: TGTGCCTGGAGTGAGGCGGGGAGCTCCTACAATGAGCAGTTCTTC. Amino acid sequence: CAWSEAGSSYNEQFF. Full variable domain (missing parts from reference TRBV30 and TRBJ2-1): SQTIHQWPATLVQPVGSPLSLECTVEGTSNPNLYWYRQAAGRGLQLLFYSVGIGQISSEVPQNLSASRPQDRQFILSSKKLLLSDSGFYLCAWSEAGSSYNEQFFGPGTRLTVL.

The chain uses TRBV2 and TRBJ1-5; D gene ambiguous. The CDR3 has 15 amino acids. Germline CDR1 SNHLY, CDR2 FYNNEI. Trimming left V 3 bases short and J 0 bases short, with 9 bases between. CDR3 sequence (DNA): TGTGCCAGCAGTGAGGGTCAGTTTAGCAATCAGCCCCAGCATTTT. Its protein is CASSEGQFSNQPQHF.

The rearrangement joins TRBV28 to TRBJ2-4; perhaps TRBD1 as D (6 bases). Germline V gene data show CDR1 as MDHEN and CDR2 as SYDVKM. V lost 6 bases, J lost 0 bases, and 6 bases lay in between. CDR3 length: 13 residues. CDR3 residues: CASRGAAKNIQYF. The CDR3, as DNA: TGTGCCAGCAGGGGGGCAGCCAAAAACATTCAGTACTTC.

The V and J genes are TRBV6-4 and TRBJ2-1, with D unresolved. Trimming took off 10 bases at V and 4 bases at J, with 17 bases between the two ends. Germline V lookup: CDR1 MRHNA, CDR2 SNTAGT. The CDR3 covers 14 residues. The CDR3 DNA sequence: TGTGCCACCCGGGCCCAGGCGAGGTACAATGAGCAGTTCTTC. Its translation is CATRAQARYNEQFF.

The chain has TRBV6-4 and TRBJ1-5; possible D gene TRBD1, 6 bases. The CDR3 loop spans 14 amino acids. The germline V gene encodes CDR1 MRHNA and CDR2 SNTAGT. Trimming shortened V by 9 bases and J by 3 bases, and 15 bases separated the two germline ends. CDR3 nucleotide sequence: TGTGCCAGAAAACAGGGATGTGACAATCAGCCCCAGCATTTT. Residues: CARKQGCDNQPQHF.

The chain recombines TRBV6-6 with TRBJ2-7; weak D call: TRBD2 (6 bases). Germline CDR1 MNHNY, CDR2 SVGAGI (reference sequence). The V end lost 4 bases, the J end lost 7 bases, and 11 bases lay between the germline ends. The CDR3 spans 12 residues. The DNA of the CDR3 is TGTGCCAGCAGTTGGGTGGCGGGGGAGCAGTACTTC. This translates into CASSWVAGEQYF.

The chain combines TRBV7-9 with TRBJ1-3; D is uncertain. This CDR3 is built from 14 residues. V shed 6 bases and J shed 1 base, with 10 bases lying between them. The germline V gene has CDR1 SEHNR and CDR2 FQNEAQ (reference sequence). CDR3 residues: CASRESESGNTIYF. The CDR3 bases are TGTGCCAGCAGGGAGTCGGAGTCTGGAAACACCATATATTTT.

Points on this clone: Possible read error: a much larger clone is one base away. Other DNA sequences of this sample code for an identical CDR3. The CDR3 DNA sequence: TGTGCCATCAGTGCCAAGGAACTGGCCGGAGGCAATGAGCAGTTCTTC. Translated: CAISAKELAGGNEQFF. The chain couples TRBV10-3 to TRBJ2-1; D may be TRBD2 (5 bases). In germline, CDR1 is ENHRY, CDR2 SYGVKD. The CDR3 totals 16 residues. V dropped 4 bases and J dropped 6 bases, with 19 bases sitting between them.

Notes on this clone: One base separates it from a far larger clone, so it is likely a read error. V gene TRBV10-3 combines with J gene TRBJ2-1, with 10 bases that match TRBD2. V lost 4 bases and J lost 10; bases outside the gene matches: 7. This CDR3 is built from 14 residues. Germline V lookup: CDR1 ENHRY, CDR2 SYGVKD. CDR3 bases: TGTGCCATCAGTGCAGCGGGAGGGCCAAGGGAGCAGTTCTTC. This encodes CAISAAGGPREQFF.

The rearrangement joins TRBV29-1 to TRBJ2-1; 11 nucleotides align to TRBD2. Per germline, CDR1 SQVTM and CDR2 ANQGSEA. The CDR3 runs to 17 residues. J lost 4 bases, V lost 0 bases, and 8 bases had no gene match. CDR3 protein: CSVEDPLTSGRYNEQFF. CDR3 DNA sequence: TGCAGCGTTGAAGACCCGCTTACTAGCGGGAGATACAATGAGCAGTTCTTC.

The V and J genes are TRBV18 and TRBJ2-5; 7 bases map to TRBD1. This CDR3 contains 16 residues. The junction had 7 bases not matched to a gene; V was cut back by 2 bases and J by 1 base. Germline CDR1 is KGHSH and CDR2 is LQKENI. DNA for the CDR3: TGTGCCAGCTCACCAGTAGCCGGGACAGCCCAAGAGACCCAGTACTTC. It encodes CASSPVAGTAQETQYF.

There are a few counts of this clone. CDR3 amino acids: CASSRSTVSGNTIYF. The CDR3 nucleotides read TGCGCCAGCAGCCGAAGCACAGTCTCTGGAAACACCATATATTTT. This chain joins TRBV4-1 and TRBJ1-3; D gene uncertain. Per germline, CDR1 MGHRA and CDR2 YSYEKL. V was cut by 4 bases and J by 0 bases, with 10 bases left in between. The CDR3 spans 15 residues.

The chain is built from TRBV5-6 and TRBJ2-7; the match to TRBD1 covers 12 bases. The CDR3 spans 13 residues. CDR1 is SGHDT, CDR2 YYEEEE, per germline. V lost 8 bases and J lost 5; bases outside the gene matches: 5. This chain's CDR3 is CASRGTGGHEQYF. CDR3 in DNA: TGTGCCAGTCGGGGGACAGGGGGCCACGAGCAGTACTTC. Complete variable domain (other parts from reference TRBV5-6 and TRBJ2-7): DAGVTQSPTHLIKTRGQQVTLRCSPKSGHDTVSWYQQALGQGPQFIFQYYEEEERQRGNFPDRFSGHQFPNYSSELNVNALLLGDSALYLCASRGTGGHEQYFGPGTRLTVT.

The rearrangement links TRBV6-4 to TRBJ1-1; D uncertain. Trimming removed 6 bases at V and 1 base at J, with 9 bases between. CDR1 and CDR2 (germline): MRHNA, SNTAGT. The CDR3 is 13 residues long. The CDR3 spells CASSLTENTEAFF. The CDR3 DNA reads TGTGCCAGCAGCCTCACAGAGAACACTGAAGCTTTCTTT.

CDR3: CATGGEFAYEQYF. The CDR3 DNA sequence: TGTGCCACCGGGGGGGAGTTCGCCTACGAGCAGTACTTC. The rearrangement uses TRBV10-3 and TRBJ2-7, with TRBD2 matching over 8 bases. The germline V gene encodes CDR1 ENHRY and CDR2 SYGVKD. V lost 10 bases and J lost 2; bases outside the gene matches: 7. The length of the CDR3 is 13 residues.

Details on this clone: This may come from a read error, since a much larger clone is one base off. This sequence joins TRBV19 and TRBJ1-5; no reliable D call. The V end lost 0 bases, the J end lost 2 bases, and 8 bases lay between the germline ends. The CDR3 spans 15 residues. Per germline, CDR1 LNHDA and CDR2 SQIVND (reference sequence). CDR3 bases: TGTGCCAGTAGTATAGAGGAGGGCGGCAATCAGCCCCAGCATTTT. This encodes CASSIEEGGNQPQHF. Using reference TRBV19 and TRBJ1-5 for the parts outside the CDR3, the full variable domain is DGGITQSPKYLFRKEGQNVTLSCEQNLNHDAMYWYRQDPGQGLRLIYYSQIVNDFQKGDIAEGYSVSREKKESFPLTVTSAQKNPTAFYLCASSIEEGGNQPQHFGDGTRLSIL.

This clone was observed many times. This chain connects TRBV5-4 to TRBJ2-6, with 7 nucleotides matching TRBD1. V gave up 3 bases and J gave up 0 bases; unmatched junction bases: 3. Germline values: CDR1 SGHNT, CDR2 YYREEE (reference sequence). CDR3 size: 16 residues. The CDR3 bases are TGTGCCAGCAGCTCCGGGACAGCCTCTGGGGCCAACGTCCTGACTTTC. It yields the protein CASSSGTASGANVLTF. The whole variable domain, remainder taken from reference TRBV5-4 and TRBJ2-6, is ETGVTQSPTHLIKTRGQQVTLRCSSQSGHNTVSWYQQALGQGPQFIFQYYREEENGRGNFPPRFSGLQFPNYSSELNVNALELDDSALYLCASSSGTASGANVLTFGAGSRLTVL.

V and J are TRBV30 and TRBJ2-1; D gene unclear. Germline V lookup: CDR1 GTSNPN, CDR2 SVGIG (reference sequence). Deletions cut 3 bases from V and 2 bases from J, with 8 bases between. The CDR3 runs to 13 residues. The CDR3 region is CAWSALPYNEQFF. In nucleotides, the CDR3 is TGTGCCTGGAGCGCACTACCCTACAATGAGCAGTTCTTC.